This T cell receptor (beta chain) was captured by sequencing in a study of T cell repertoires in cytomegalovirus infection. Study-level background: Public signatures in TCR beta pointed to CMV infection and matching HLA type.

This clonotype was counted at least ten times. Its antigen is not identified. Germline V gives CDR1 SEHNR, CDR2 FQNEAQ (reference sequence). V lost 5 bases to trimming and J lost 5 bases, with 22 bases between them. The CDR3 sequence is 16 residues long. Findings of the study overall: Cumulative frequency of public TCR beta families picked out carriers of CMV plus the relevant HLA. HLA-C-restricted CMV-specific TCR beta clonotypes prevailed in the ex vivo response.

MiXCR, applied by TCRdb to the reads, yields one record per CDR3 protein. The profile shows 250,000 to 300,000 distinct CDR3 sequences, 9.1% of them singletons. Sequencing input: PBMCs. The TCR was taken from a human donor in good health (CMV status not recorded). Some clones in this sample may be carry-over from other donors' samples. The gene calls are TRBV7-9 and TRBJ2-7, with TRBD2 as a possible D gene (5 bases). CDR3 sequence (DNA): TGTGCCAGCAGCCCTGACGGAGAATGGAGGATTCACGAGCAGTACTTC. This sequence encodes CASSPDGEWRIHEQYF.